Presented here are 5 T cell receptor beta chains from one specimen sequenced in a study of cytomegalovirus exposure and HLA in healthy donors. Primers for the PCR totalled 60 Vbeta and 13 Jbeta. Some clones are missing from TCRdb's copy, which holds only in-frame ones; the method was immunoSEQ multiplex PCR. Of 85,000 to 130,000 clones in the sample, about 76% were seen once. Sequenced: PBMCs. The receptors originated from a woman between 50 and 59 years old in good health and CMV-seropositive.

The V gene is TRBV6-1, the J gene TRBJ1-6; 8 nucleotides line up with TRBD1. Germline V gene sequence: CDR1 MNHNS, CDR2 SASEGT. V lost 5 bases to trimming and J lost 6 bases; unmatched junction nucleotides: 6. CDR3 length equals 15 residues. As DNA, the CDR3 is TGTGCCAGCAGTACGATACAGGGGGGTAATTCACCCCTCCACTTT. Amino acid sequence: CASSTIQGGNSPLHF.

V is TRBV27 and J is TRBJ1-1, with a tentative D call TRBD1 (6 bases). V was clipped by 3 bases and J by 0 bases, with 14 bases between them. CDR1 and CDR2 from the germline V gene are MNHEY and SMNVEV (reference sequence). The CDR3 spans 16 residues. Here the CDR3 reads CASSLRSGVLNTEAFF. CDR3 nucleotides: TGTGCCAGCAGTTTGCGGTCAGGGGTGCTGAACACTGAAGCTTTCTTT.

This clone was picked up a small number of times. Here the CDR3 reads CASSYDSARPDTQYF. CDR3 DNA: TGTGCCAGCAGTTACGACTCCGCCCGGCCAGATACGCAGTATTTT. V usage is TRBV6-5 and J usage is TRBJ2-3; D gene unclear. With 2 bases removed from V and 4 bases from J, the gap between germline ends came to 13 bases. CDR1 is MNHEY and CDR2 is SVGAGI in the germline V gene. This CDR3 spans 15 amino acids.

The V gene is TRBV7-2, the J gene TRBJ1-6; 7 nucleotides align to TRBD1. This CDR3 region has 15 residues. V shed 4 bases, J shed 9 bases, and the junction held 9 bases outside the gene matches. Germline values: CDR1 SGHTA, CDR2 FQGNSA. CDR3 protein: CASSSFRDSFSPLHF. Written as DNA, the CDR3 is TGTGCCAGCAGCTCGTTCCGGGACAGCTTTTCACCCCTCCACTTT.

The rearrangement uses TRBV7-9 and TRBJ2-1; D unresolved. V lost 5 bases to trimming and J lost 2 bases, with 10 bases between them. Germline V gene lookup returns CDR1 SEHNR and CDR2 FQNEAQ (reference sequence). This CDR3 spans 14 amino acids. CDR3 sequence: CASSPRVAYNEQFF. In DNA form, the CDR3 reads TGTGCCAGCAGCCCCCGCGTGGCCTACAATGAGCAGTTCTTC.